Listed below are T cell receptor beta chains from one sample, sequenced in a study of OX40 agonist ivuxolimab in advanced cancers. Clones were read by immunoSEQ multiplex PCR, and TCRdb kept only the in-frame ones, dropping some. This sample carries over 35,000 clones, 80% to 90% of them seen once, and the ten largest clones take approximately 0.6%. The sequences come from CD4+ or CD8+ T cells sorted from blood, collected in a trial of the OX40 agonist ivuxolimab. The receptors come from an adult with an advanced solid tumor such as melanoma, head and neck, liver or kidney cancer. CDR3s include the opening cysteine and the closing phenylalanine or tryptophan. The D gene is left open where the match is weak. Clone size is shown for a subset of rows, as once, few, many or a class of expanded clone.

j_call d_call v_call clone_size cdr3_aa
TRBJ1-4 TRBD1 TRBV6-6 NA CASSHQTGKVFF
TRBJ2-5 TRBD2 TRBV7-3 NA CASSPMGGEETQYF
TRBJ1-1 NA TRBV7-2 NA CASSLALSGVGAFF
TRBJ2-5 TRBD1 TRBV27 once CASSVTPGGSQGTQYF
TRBJ1-2 NA TRBV5-1 NA CASSLDRDYGYTF
TRBJ2-7 NA TRBV7-3 few CASSLSTAYEQYF
TRBJ2-3 TRBD1 TRBV5-4 NA CASSFPGQGADTQYF
TRBJ2-2 TRBD2 TRBV7-2 once CASSHRSGGATGELFF
TRBJ2-7 TRBD2 TRBV18 NA CASSPVLAGGSEQYF
TRBJ2-3 NA TRBV9 NA CASSAQPGDTQYF
TRBJ1-2 NA TRBV6-6 once CASNLGGDGYTF
TRBJ2-1 NA TRBV2 NA CASSESQGNEQFF
TRBJ1-6 NA TRBV5-4 NA CASSPGRKNSPLHF
TRBJ1-1 NA TRBV7-8 once CASSPVNTEAFF
TRBJ1-1 NA TRBV11-2 NA CASSLDPPRVVRTEAFF
TRBJ1-4 TRBD1 TRBV6-1 NA CASSSRDRVNEKLFF
TRBJ2-1 TRBD2 TRBV7-3 NA CASSSSGGGTYNEQFF